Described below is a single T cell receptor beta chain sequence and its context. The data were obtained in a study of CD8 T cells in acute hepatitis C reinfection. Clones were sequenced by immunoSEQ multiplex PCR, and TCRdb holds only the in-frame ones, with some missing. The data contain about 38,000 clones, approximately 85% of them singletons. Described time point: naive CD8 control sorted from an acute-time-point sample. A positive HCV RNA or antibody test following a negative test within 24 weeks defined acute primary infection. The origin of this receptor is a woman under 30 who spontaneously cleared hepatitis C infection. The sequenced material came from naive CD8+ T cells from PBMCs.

CDR3 coding DNA: TGTGCCAGCAGTGAATACGACAGGGTCCACGAGCAGTACTTC. Translation gives CASSEYDRVHEQYF. The gene calls are TRBV6-5 and TRBJ2-7; 7 bases map to TRBD1. CDR3 length equals 14 residues. Germline loops: CDR1 MNHEY, CDR2 SVGAGI. J lost 5 bases, V lost 5 bases, and 9 bases had no gene match.